This paragraph reports one TCR beta chain. Its antigen is unidentified. The germline V gene has CDR1 MGHRA and CDR2 YSYEKL. V was pared by 2 bases and J by 5 bases, with 10 bases between. The CDR3 has 13 amino acids. Produced via immunoSEQ multiplex PCR; TCRdb's table is partial and in-frame only. This table holds under 200,000 clones, approximately 90% found once. These data originate in a study of T cell responses to AZD1222 COVID-19 vaccine. Study findings and constraints: Only a handful of people who got AZD1222 tested seropositive at baseline.

The material was peripheral blood, obtained 28 days after the second dose of the MenACWY control vaccine. The chain carries TRBV4-1 and TRBJ2-7; D is ambiguous. This receptor was identified in an adult who received the MenACWY meningococcal vaccine as a control. The CDR3 spells CASSQTTGHEQYF. The CDR3 DNA reads TGCGCCAGCAGCCAAACAACTGGCCACGAGCAGTACTTC.